This T cell receptor (beta chain) was captured in a study of beta chain features in type 1 diabetes. This clone has more than one count but fewer than ten. The CDR3 has 14 residues. V lost 2 bases to trimming and J lost 0 bases, with 8 bases between them. Looked up from germline, CDR1 is SGDLS and CDR2 is YYNGEE. The whole isolated RNA underwent reverse transcription, so sequencing captured expressed TCRB transcripts. Some clones are missing from TCRdb's copy, which holds only in-frame ones; the method was immunoSEQ multiplex PCR. The sample yields some 410,000 clones, approximately 10% seen once. The J gene is TRBJ1-2, the V gene TRBV9; no clear D. The sequencing input was naive CD4+ T cells from blood. The receptor was isolated from a woman younger than 30 in good health. The DNA of the CDR3 is TGTGCCAGCAGCGTTAGACCAACTAACTATGGCTACACCTTC. It yields the protein CASSVRPTNYGYTF.